A selection of T cell receptor beta chains follows, all from one sample in a study of vaccination and CD4 T cells after COVID-19. Each CDR3 protein gets one entry after TCRdb re-called the PCR reads with MiXCR. The table lists about 20,000 distinct CDR3 sequences, less than 55% of them singletons. These TCRs' antigens remain unknown. The material sequenced was CD4+ T cells from blood, cultured in vitro, taken after SARS-CoV-2 vaccination. The receptors here all came from a human donor who had recovered from COVID-19. CDR3s include the opening cysteine and the closing phenylalanine or tryptophan. Fields, in order: J gene, clone size, D gene, V gene, CDR3 DNA, CDR3 protein. The D gene is left open where the match is weak. Not every row has a clone size; where given, it reads once, few, many or a size class.

TRBJ2-7 . TRBD2 TRBV29-1 TGCAGCGTTGGGACTAGCGGGGCCTACGAGCAGTACTTC CSVGTSGAYEQYF
TRBJ2-7 . TRBD2 TRBV6-2/TRBV6-3 TGTGCCAGCAGAAGACTAGCGGCTACCTACGAGCAGTACTTC CASRRLAATYEQYF
TRBJ1-1 . . TRBV11-1 TGTGCCAGCAGCCGGACCTCCCCCGGGTCACAAGTGAACACTGAAGCTTTCTTT CASSRTSPGSQVNTEAFF
TRBJ2-2 . . TRBV6-5 TGTGCCAGCAGTTACCCGAGAGGGGATGGCACCGGGGAGCTGTTTTTT CASSYPRGDGTGELFF
TRBJ2-7 few TRBD1 TRBV27 TGTGCCAGCAGTCGAAACTCGGGGACAGGACTCTTGGACTACGAGCAGTACTTC CASSRNSGTGLLDYEQYF
TRBJ1-2 few . TRBV20-1 TGCAGTGCTGTGCCGGGACCGACTAACTATGGCTACACCTTC CSAVPGPTNYGYTF
TRBJ2-1 . TRBD2 TRBV20-1 TGCAGTGCTAAGGGATTAGCGGGAGGGAGAAATGAGCAGTTCTTC CSAKGLAGGRNEQFF
TRBJ2-3 few TRBD1 TRBV7-8 TGTGCCAGCAACCCGACAGGGGCATACGCAGATACGCAGTATTTT CASNPTGAYADTQYF
TRBJ2-3 . . TRBV10-3 TGTGCCATCAGTGAGTCGAGCTTTACAGATACGCAGTATTTT CAISESSFTDTQYF
TRBJ1-5 . . TRBV19 TGTGCTAGTAGAGTGGGGTGGAGGGGTGATAGCAATCAGCCCCAGCATTTT CASRVGWRGDSNQPQHF
TRBJ1-1 few TRBD1 TRBV9 TGTGCCAGCAGCGTAGATCAGGGGGCGTCGGAAGCTTTCTTT CASSVDQGASEAFF
TRBJ1-3 . . TRBV7-9 TGTGCCAGCAGCCCCGGACAGCCACGCTCTGGAAACACCATATATTTT CASSPGQPRSGNTIYF
TRBJ1-4 . . TRBV7-9 TGTGCCAGCAGCTTATCCACGACGCCTGGAAAACTGTTTTTT CASSLSTTPGKLFF
TRBJ1-2 medium-sized . TRBV2 TGTGCCAGCAGAGGGGAGTGGAGTCCTAACTATGGCTACACCTTC CASRGEWSPNYGYTF
TRBJ2-5 . . TRBV4-1 TGCGCCAGCAGCCAAGGGAAACAGGGTCGGGAGACCCAGTACTTC CASSQGKQGRETQYF
TRBJ2-5 few TRBD1 TRBV25-1 TGTGCCAGCAGTGAAGGACAGGGTAGAGAGACCCAGTACTTC CASSEGQGRETQYF
TRBJ2-5 . . TRBV4-1 TGCGCCAGCAGTAAGGCAGGGCAAGAGACCCAGTACTTC CASSKAGQETQYF
TRBJ2-2 . TRBD2 TRBV20-1 TGCAGTGCTAGAGATTCCCGACGACTAGCGGGGGTGAACACCGGGGAGCTGTTTTTT CSARDSRRLAGVNTGELFF
TRBJ1-1 few . TRBV6-1 TGTGCCAGCATAGTTTCGGGGGGGACTGAAGCTTTCTTT CASIVSGGTEAFF
TRBJ1-6 . . TRBV5-6 TGTGCCAGCAGCCATATGGCCTATAATTCACCCCTCCACTTT CASSHMAYNSPLHF
TRBJ1-5 few . TRBV7-2 TGTGCCAGCAGCCTATCAGGGGTTAGGGGCCAGCCCCAGCATTTT CASSLSGVRGQPQHF
TRBJ2-1 . . TRBV6-1 TGTGCCAGCAAGAGGGGCTACAATGAGCAGTTCTTC CASKRGYNEQFF
TRBJ1-2 . TRBD1 TRBV10-3 TGTGCCATCAGCAGACAGGGAAGAAGTGGGTATGGCTACACCTTC CAISRQGRSGYGYTF
TRBJ1-1 . . TRBV19 TGTGCCAGTAGTATAGGCTGGAACACTGAAGCTTTCTTT CASSIGWNTEAFF
TRBJ2-7 once . TRBV2 TGTGCCAGCAATAGGAGGGAATTGAGGGAGCAGTACTTC CASNRRELREQYF
TRBJ1-6 few TRBD1 TRBV6-5 TGTGCCAGCAGTTATACGGACAGGGGCAATTCACCCCTCCACTTT CASSYTDRGNSPLHF
TRBJ2-1 . . TRBV15 TGTGCCACCAGCAGAGGGGGTTCCTACAATGAGCAGTTCTTC CATSRGGSYNEQFF
TRBJ2-5 . . TRBV25-1 TGTGCCAGCAGTGAAGGCGGGGTCCCGGAGACCCAGTACTTC CASSEGGVPETQYF
TRBJ2-7 . TRBD2 TRBV7-9 TGTGCCAGCAGCTTTTCCTCGACTAAGGGAGCTAGCGGGTACGAGCAGTACTTC CASSFSSTKGASGYEQYF
TRBJ1-1 . TRBD1 TRBV11-3 TGTGCCAGCAGCCCACGACAGGGGGGTTTCACTGAAGCTTTCTTT CASSPRQGGFTEAFF
TRBJ2-7 few TRBD2 TRBV6-2/TRBV6-3 TGTGCCAGCAGTCACCGCAACCGGACTAGCGGGAGGAACGAGCAGTACTTC CASSHRNRTSGRNEQYF
TRBJ2-7 few . TRBV21-1 TGTGCCAGCAGTAAAGGGGGGGAGAACGAGCAGTACTTC CASSKGGENEQYF
TRBJ2-5 . . TRBV19 TGTGCCAGTAGTGAAATCCGGGGAGGGACCCAGTACTTC CASSEIRGGTQYF
TRBJ2-6 few . TRBV20-1 TGCAGTGCTAGAGATCCAAGCGGACGGAACTCTGGGGCCAACGTCCTGACTTTC CSARDPSGRNSGANVLTF
TRBJ2-2 few TRBD1 TRBV7-9 TGTGCCAGCCATATAACGGGACAGATTTCGACCGGGGAGCTGTTTTTT CASHITGQISTGELFF
TRBJ2-7 . . TRBV7-6 TGTGCCAGCAGTTCTTTCAGCGGTCCCTACGAGCAGTACTTC CASSSFSGPYEQYF
TRBJ1-2 few . TRBV6-1 TGTGCCAGCAGTGAGCCAGGGTTGAAGGGCTATGGCTACACCTTC CASSEPGLKGYGYTF
TRBJ1-1 . . TRBV5-6 TGTGCCAGCAGCCCGCGGGCCGGGAACACTGAAGCTTTCTTT CASSPRAGNTEAFF
TRBJ1-1 . . TRBV19 TGTGCCAGAGACAAGGGACTCCCTGAAGCTTTCTTT CARDKGLPEAFF
TRBJ1-6 . . TRBV6-1 TGTGCCAGCGGACTACGTGGGGGCAGCGTAACGGAATCACCCCTCCACTTT CASGLRGGSVTESPLHF
TRBJ2-3 . . TRBV11-1 TGTGCCAGCAGCTTACGGACCACAGATACGCAGTATTTT CASSLRTTDTQYF
TRBJ1-2 few TRBD1 TRBV15 TGTGCCACCAGCAGACTGACAGGGGGCGTAGAGTGGGGCTATGGCTACACCTTC CATSRLTGGVEWGYGYTF
TRBJ2-7 few . TRBV7-2 TGTGCCAGCAGCTTAGTAGGGGCGGGACGAAACGCCTACGAGCAGTACTTC CASSLVGAGRNAYEQYF
TRBJ2-5 few TRBD2 TRBV7-2 TGTGCCAGCAGCCGCACTAGCGGGAGCGTGGAGACCCAGTACTTC CASSRTSGSVETQYF
TRBJ2-2 once . TRBV20-1 TGCAGTGCTAGAGGGGTGGGCTCCGTCCTCACCGGGGAGCTGTTTTTT CSARGVGSVLTGELFF
TRBJ2-5 . TRBD1 TRBV25-1 TGTGCCAGCAGTGGGGACAGGGACGGAGAGACCCAGTACTTC CASSGDRDGETQYF
TRBJ1-5 few . TRBV4-1 TGCGCCAGCAGCCAAGACCCCGGGGGGGTGGTGAGACAGCCCCAGCATTTT CASSQDPGGVVRQPQHF
TRBJ2-5 . TRBD2 TRBV24-1 TGTGCCACCAGTGATCCTATCGGGGGGGAGACCCAGTACTTC CATSDPIGGETQYF
TRBJ1-5 few TRBD1 TRBV28 TGTGCCAGCAGTCGTGAAGGACAGGGCGGCCATCAGCCCCAGCATTTT CASSREGQGGHQPQHF
TRBJ2-3 . . TRBV11-2 TGTGCCAGCAGCTTAGATCAGGCGGGGGATACGCAGTATTTT CASSLDQAGDTQYF